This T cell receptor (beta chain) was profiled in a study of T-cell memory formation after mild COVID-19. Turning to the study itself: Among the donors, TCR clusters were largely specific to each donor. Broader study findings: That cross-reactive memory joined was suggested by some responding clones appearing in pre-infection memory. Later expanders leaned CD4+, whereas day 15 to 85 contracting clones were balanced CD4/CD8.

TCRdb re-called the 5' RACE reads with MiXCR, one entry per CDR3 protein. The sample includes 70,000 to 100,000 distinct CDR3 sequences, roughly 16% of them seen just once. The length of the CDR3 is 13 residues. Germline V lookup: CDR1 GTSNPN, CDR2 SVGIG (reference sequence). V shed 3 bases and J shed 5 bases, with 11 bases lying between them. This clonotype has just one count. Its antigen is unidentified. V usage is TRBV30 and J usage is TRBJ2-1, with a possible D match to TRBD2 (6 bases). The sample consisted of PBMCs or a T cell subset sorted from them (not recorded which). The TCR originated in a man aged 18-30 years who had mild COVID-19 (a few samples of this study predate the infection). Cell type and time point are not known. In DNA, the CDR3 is TGTGCCTGGAGAGGAGGGACCGACAATGAGCAGTTCTTC. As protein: CAWRGGTDNEQFF.